Given below is one T cell receptor (beta chain) in context. This clonotype was found many times. The antigen it binds to is not known. Base qualities were left out, and no much larger clone turns up one base away. These data are taken from a study of blood T cells in healthy people across ages (dated by TCRdb to between 2015 and 2017). In terms of the full investigation: Template switching captured roughly one uniquely barcoded TCR beta cDNA molecule per two T cells in model experiments. The study analyzed two additional independent replicas of 1 million unique cDNA reads from the same blood draw for two donors, one aged 18 to 30 and one aged 80 or older. To avoid experimental bias, donors of different ages were distributed randomly across sequencing lanes. Four age groups were formed from the donors: young (average 16 years), middle-aged (approximately 39), aged (roughly 59) and long-lived (more than 75). Using deep sequencing normalized with unique cDNA molecular identifiers, the study measured how TCR beta repertoire diversity changes with age. Study-wide conclusions, independent of this receptor: Since profiling was done on bulk unsorted PBMCs, naive and antigen-experienced compartments could not be conclusively compared. Compared with the aged group, more naive CD4+ T cells, fewer expanded clones and increased TCR diversity were shown by the long-lived group, suggesting age selection. Observed TCR beta diversity correlated strongly with the percentage of naive T cells measured by flow cytometry. Observed TCR beta diversity per million T cells fell roughly linearly with age, and a significant reduction was already apparent by age roughly 40. Estimates of total diversity from one million sequenced T cells were regarded as lower bounds and underestimates. Donor CMV infection status was unknown, potentially confounding age-related changes in expanded clonotypes.

The CDR3 holds 13 amino acids from the cysteine to the phenylalanine. The entry retains the CDR3 DNA only, 39 bases that are in frame from base 1. V drops 7 bases and J drops 6 bases, leaving 15 bases in between. Libraries were constructed by 5' RACE. Sequencing was carried out with an Illumina HiSeq 2500. A second PCR of roughly 7 to 11 cycles was run with a J-beta primer mix and a sample-barcoded 5' primer. Each TCR beta cDNA molecule received a unique molecular identifier from a template-switch 5' adaptor carrying 12 random nucleotides. Each sample yielded at least 2.5 million CDR3-containing paired-end reads. The Mint cDNA synthesis kit, primed by a TRBC-specific oligonucleotide, was used to synthesize first-strand cDNA from all RNA. Following uracil-DNA glycosylase treatment, all cDNA underwent a first 18-cycle PCR with the universal primers M1SS and BC2_uni_R. As for how the authors treated the data: For normalization, 1 million high-quality reads, each with a distinct molecular identifier, were randomly selected from each sample. Reads with shared molecular identifiers were discarded instead of being binned into consensus sequences. MiTCR, with a Q25 quality threshold and the strictest error-elimination algorithm, was used for CDR3 identification, clonotype clustering and error correction. A nonparametric unseen species model using Euler transformation provided a lower-bound estimate of total TCR beta diversity. Using fastp at Q25 and MiXCR, TCRdb reprocessed the public reads and kept productive beta chains. A single entry per CDR3 protein holds the most common genes and DNA from its merged rows. The V and J calls and clone size are TCRdb's, not the authors'. The sample table contains around 870,000 distinct CDR3 sequences; only one count was recorded for under 30% of them. The ten largest clones take up roughly a sixth of the sample.

Donors were a few dozen systemically healthy Caucasian individuals from Russia aged 6 to 90 years. Each donor gave roughly 9 milliliters of peripheral blood, drawn into EDTA-treated Vacutainer tubes. Ficoll-Paque density-gradient centrifugation was used to isolate PBMCs, with at least 6 million obtained per sample. Total RNA, at least 5 micrograms per sample, was extracted from PBMCs with Trizol reagent. Naive CD45RAhigh/CD27high T cell percentages were measured by flow cytometry on a PBMC aliquot from every donor. Sample: blood. This sequence uses TRBV12-3 or TRBV12-4 and TRBJ1-2, and possibly TRBD1, on 5 matching bases. This receptor was obtained from a woman of 80 years or more in good health. CDR3 loop: CASNRNSGDGYTF. At the DNA level, the sequence is TGTGCCAGCAATCGAAACTCGGGGGATGGCTACACCTTC.